Listed here are 19 T cell receptor beta chains from one sample, sequenced in a study of post-analysis software for immune sequencing data. Overall study results and limits: Patients had higher frequencies than controls of four to six TRBV segments, including TRBV5-6, TRBV5-1 and TRBV20-1.

Their specific antigens are unknown. Carried by the TCR beta cDNA libraries were unique molecular identifiers. TCRdb processed the PCR reads anew with MiXCR; each CDR3 protein has one entry. The data contain about 460,000 distinct CDR3 sequences, around 40% of them singletons. The sequenced material came from blood. Source of these receptors: a girl aged 10 to 17 with multiple sclerosis.

This clonotype was seen a few times. This chain links TRBV20-1 with TRBJ2-1; TRBD2 might be the D (6 bases). The CDR3 has 14 amino acids. The V gene lost 6 bases and the J gene lost 0 bases, with 12 bases spanning the gap. Germline V lookup: CDR1 DFQATT, CDR2 SNEGSKA (reference sequence). CDR3: CSAARGSSYNEQFF. The CDR3 nucleotides are TGCAGTGCCGCCCGGGGGAGCTCCTACAATGAGCAGTTCTTC.

This clonotype was seen only a few times. The chain links TRBV4-3 to TRBJ1-2; D is possibly TRBD1 (6 bases). Germline V gene sequence: CDR1 LGHNA, CDR2 YSLEER. There are 14 residues in the CDR3. V dropped 4 bases and J dropped 5 bases, with 14 bases sitting between them. This chain's CDR3 is CASSRLGRGYGYTF. In DNA form, the CDR3 reads TGCGCCAGCAGCCGTCTCGGCAGGGGTTATGGCTACACCTTC.

This clonotype was observed a few times. This chain uses TRBV29-1 with TRBJ2-7; possibly TRBD2 for D (6 bases). This CDR3 spans 13 amino acids. Trimming removed 4 bases at V and 1 base at J, with 11 bases between. CDR1 and CDR2 (germline): SQVTM, ANQGSEA. The CDR3 loop is CSVGAGLSYEQYF. In DNA, the CDR3 is TGCAGCGTTGGGGCGGGACTTTCCTACGAGCAGTACTTC.

The chain is built from TRBV27 and TRBJ2-2; 8 nucleotides match TRBD1. V was clipped by 3 bases and J by 5 bases; unmatched bases: 5. Germline CDR1 reads MNHEY; CDR2 reads SMNVEV (reference sequence). The CDR3 runs to 15 residues. Here the CDR3 DNA reads TGTGCCAGCAGTTTGGTGACAGGGGTTACCGGGGAGCTGTTTTTT. Protein product: CASSLVTGVTGELFF.

This chain joins TRBV25-1 and TRBJ1-2, with a weak D call TRBD1 (5 bases). The CDR3 contains 14 residues. V was pared by 1 base and J by 3 bases, with 9 bases between. The germline gives CDR1 MGHDK, CDR2 SYGVNS. This CDR3 is CASSEWGGYYGYTF. The CDR3 bases are TGTGCCAGCAGTGAATGGGGGGGTTACTATGGCTACACCTTC.

This sequence joins TRBV20-1 and TRBJ2-1; 16 nucleotides line up with TRBD2. V gave up 6 bases and J gave up 8 bases; unmatched junction bases: 13. The germline V gene has CDR1 DFQATT and CDR2 SNEGSKA (reference sequence). CDR3 size: 17 residues. The CDR3 loop reads CSALGTSGRAGLDEQFF. CDR3 DNA sequence: TGCAGTGCCCTCGGGACTAGCGGGAGGGCGGGGTTGGATGAGCAGTTCTTC.

J is TRBJ2-7 and V is TRBV3-1; tentatively, D is TRBD2 (5 bases). Per the germline V gene, CDR1 is LGHDT and CDR2 is YNNKEL (reference sequence). The V end lost 4 bases, the J end lost 5 bases, and 9 bases lay between the germline ends. The CDR3 sequence is 12 residues long. The CDR3 loop is CASSLLRDEQYF. As DNA, the CDR3 is TGTGCCAGCAGCCTCCTGAGGGACGAGCAGTACTTC.

This clonotype appeared a single time. The rearrangement joins TRBV20-1 to TRBJ2-1, with D perhaps TRBD1 (5 bases). The V and J ends lost 6 bases and 0 bases respectively, with 15 bases between them. Germline CDR1 and CDR2: DFQATT and SNEGSKA (reference sequence). The CDR3 totals 15 residues. The DNA for the CDR3 is TGCAGTGCCTCAACCACAGGTAGCTCCTACAATGAGCAGTTCTTC. It translates to CSASTTGSSYNEQFF.

V gene TRBV5-8 combines with J gene TRBJ1-1; no definite D call. The CDR3 has 15 residues. V lost 6 bases and J lost 1, with 16 bases in between. The germline V gene encodes CDR1 SGHTS and CDR2 YDEGEE. The CDR3 protein is CASTSRRNSNTEAFF. CDR3 bases: TGTGCCAGCACTTCCCGACGGAATTCGAACACTGAAGCTTTCTTT.

This chain uses TRBV19 with TRBJ1-2, with 7 bases fitting TRBD1. The CDR3 spans 13 residues. The ends lost 4 bases at V and 5 bases at J; junction bases unmatched: 4. Germline values: CDR1 LNHDA, CDR2 SQIVND (reference sequence). CDR3 nucleotide sequence: TGTGCCAGTAGTAAGGGGACAGCGTATGGCTACACCTTC. Its translation: CASSKGTAYGYTF.

This clonotype was detected only a few times. The chain links TRBV9 to TRBJ2-7; 11 nucleotides match TRBD1. This CDR3 is 15 amino acids long. CDR1 and CDR2 from the germline V gene are SGDLS and YYNGEE. With V trimmed by 0 bases and J by 3 bases, 2 bases remained unmatched. The DNA for the CDR3 is TGTGCCAGCAGCGTAGCGGGGACAGGGGGCTACGAGCAGTACTTC. As protein: CASSVAGTGGYEQYF.

Ten or more counts support this clonotype. The rearrangement links TRBV2 to TRBJ2-1; TRBD2 aligns across 13 bases. The V and J ends lost 6 bases and 6 bases, in that order; junction bases with no gene match: 5. This CDR3 region has 15 residues. The germline gives CDR1 SNHLY, CDR2 FYNNEI. In DNA, the CDR3 is TGTGCCAGCAGGCAAACTAGCGGGAGGGCCAATGAGCAGTTCTTC. It is translated as CASRQTSGRANEQFF.

In this sample, this clonotype turned up a few times. The chain combines TRBV9 with TRBJ1-1; D remains ambiguous. The CDR3 is 13 amino acids. Deletions cut 1 base from V and 4 bases from J, with 8 bases between. CDR1 SGDLS and CDR2 YYNGEE come from the germline V gene. This CDR3 is CASSVQASTEAFF. CDR3 bases: TGTGCCAGCAGCGTACAGGCCAGCACTGAAGCTTTCTTT.

This sequence joins TRBV20-1 and TRBJ2-4; 8 bases fit TRBD2. Judging by the DNA end, TRBJ2-7 fits better; the J call may be wrong. This CDR3 has 14 residues. In germline, CDR1 is DFQATT, CDR2 SNEGSKA (reference sequence). The CDR3 DNA sequence: TGCAGTGCTTCGATACCGGGACTAGCCTACGAGCAGTACTTC. It specifies CSASIPGLAYEQYF.

The J gene is TRBJ2-3, the V gene TRBV7-3, with D possibly matching TRBD2 (6 bases). CDR1 and CDR2 (germline): SGHTA, FQGTGA. The CDR3 is 15 amino acids. V was trimmed by 4 bases and J by 2 bases, leaving 13 bases between them. The DNA for the CDR3 is TGTGCCAGCAGCTCTGCCGGCGGGAACACAGATACGCAGTATTTT. It translates to CASSSAGGNTDTQYF.

This clonotype was seen a few times. V is TRBV18 and J is TRBJ1-2, with a possible D match to TRBD1 (6 bases). Germline CDR1 KGHSH, CDR2 LQKENI. Trimming pared 2 bases from V and 6 bases from J, leaving 10 bases between. CDR3 length: 13 amino acids. The CDR3 is CASSPRDTDGYTF. The CDR3 region has the DNA TGTGCCAGCTCACCAAGGGACACGGATGGCTACACCTTC.

This clonotype was counted only a few times. The V and J genes are TRBV21-1 and TRBJ2-7; the table's D call, TRBD2, has no DNA check behind it. TRBV21-1 is marked as a pseudogene. The CDR3 totals 15 residues. CDR3 loop: CASSKRGRSNHEQYF. For the CDR3, the DNA is TGTGCCAGCAGCAAACGTGGGAGGTCTAACCACGAGCAGTACTTC.

This clonotype was seen a few times. The chain couples TRBV28 to TRBJ1-5; possibly TRBD1 for D (6 bases). The CDR3 spans 14 residues. Germline CDR1 MDHEN, CDR2 SYDVKM. V lost 6 bases, J lost 2 bases, and 11 bases lay in between. The CDR3 bases are TGTGCCAGCAGACGCTACAGGGGCAATCAGCCCCAGCATTTT. It yields the protein CASRRYRGNQPQHF.

V gene TRBV20-1 combines with J gene TRBJ2-7, with 11 bases aligning to TRBD1. Germline values: CDR1 DFQATT, CDR2 SNEGSKA (reference sequence). The ends lost 3 bases at V and 7 bases at J; junction bases unmatched: 11. This CDR3 contains 15 residues. The CDR3 here is CSASTLGQGASEQYF. CDR3 coding DNA: TGCAGTGCTAGCACCCTCGGACAGGGGGCGAGTGAGCAGTACTTC.